This TCR beta chain was profiled in a study of blood T cells in healthy people across ages. Study outcomes and limitations: Per million T cells, TCR beta diversity dropped roughly linearly as age increased.

To note about this clonotype: Its antigen is still unknown.

Isolated PBMCs totaled at least 7 million in each sample. A J-beta primer mix and a sample-barcoded 5' primer were used in a second PCR of about 7 to 12 cycles. Each single sample gave us at least 2.5 million CDR3-containing paired-end reads. TCRdb recomputed calls from the 5' RACE reads with MiXCR, one row per CDR3 protein. The repertoire has more than 700,000 distinct CDR3 sequences, roughly 50% of them found once; the top ten carry about 42%. Germline CDR1 LGHDT, CDR2 YNNKEL (reference sequence). With 0 bases removed from V and 4 bases from J, the gap between germline ends came to 15 bases. CDR3 length: 16 residues.

Specimen: blood. The origin of this receptor is a man older than 75 in good health. The chain carries TRBV3-1 and TRBJ1-2, with D perhaps matching TRBD1 (5 bases). The CDR3 loop is CASSQDPRVDSYGYTF. CDR3 bases: TGTGCCAGCAGCCAAGACCCCAGGGTAGATAGCTATGGCTACACCTTC.